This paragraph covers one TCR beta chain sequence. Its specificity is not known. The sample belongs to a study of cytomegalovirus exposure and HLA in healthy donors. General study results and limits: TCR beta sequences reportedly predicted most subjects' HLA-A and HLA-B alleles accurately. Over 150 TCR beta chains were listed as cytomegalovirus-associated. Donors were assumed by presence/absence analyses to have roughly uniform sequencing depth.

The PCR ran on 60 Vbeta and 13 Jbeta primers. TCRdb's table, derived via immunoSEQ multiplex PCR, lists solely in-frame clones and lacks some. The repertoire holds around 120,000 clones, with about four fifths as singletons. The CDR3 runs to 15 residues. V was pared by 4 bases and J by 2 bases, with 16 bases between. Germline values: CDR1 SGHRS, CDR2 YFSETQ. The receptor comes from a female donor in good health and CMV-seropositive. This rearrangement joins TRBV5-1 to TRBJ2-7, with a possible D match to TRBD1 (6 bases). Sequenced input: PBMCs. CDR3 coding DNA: TGCGCCAGCAGCCGGGGAAACAGGGATCCCTACGAGCAGTACTTC. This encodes CASSRGNRDPYEQYF.